This is a list of T cell receptor beta chains from one sample in a study of human T cells and chemical hapten exposure. TCRdb fed the RACE reads into MiXCR, producing one record per CDR3 protein. Counted here are more than 250,000 distinct CDR3 sequences, about 9.4% occurring once; the ten biggest clones make up less than 3%. Sequences were derived from whole blood, sampled in connection with sensitization to the hapten diphenylcyclopropenone (DPC). The receptors come from a woman aged 40 to 49 with alopecia areata. Some clones in this sample may be carry-over from other donors' samples. Each CDR3 is given with its conserved first and last residue. The D gene is left open where the match is weak. Expanded clones get a size class; other rows say once, few or many, or leave the size out.

J	V	size	D	CDR3	DNA
TRBJ2-2	TRBV6-1	-	-	CASSEWEGNTGELFF	TGTGCCAGCAGTGAATGGGAAGGGAACACCGGGGAGCTGTTTTTT
TRBJ2-7	TRBV7-9	-	TRBD1	CASSPGQGGSSYEQYF	TGTGCCAGCAGCCCGGGACAGGGGGGGAGCTCCTACGAGCAGTACTTC
TRBJ2-1	TRBV7-9	-	-	CASSWSGNEQFF	TGTGCCAGCAGTTGGTCTGGGAATGAGCAGTTCTTC
TRBJ2-2	TRBV18	-	-	CASSPRPQGNTGELFF	TGTGCCAGCTCACCACGGCCCCAGGGGAACACCGGGGAGCTGTTTTTT
TRBJ1-2	TRBV15	many	-	CATSRDPDRTFYGYTF	TGTGCCACCAGCAGAGATCCCGACAGGACGTTCTATGGCTACACCTTC
TRBJ1-2	TRBV5-1	many	-	CASSSGTAYGYTF	TGCGCCAGCAGCTCCGGGACGGCTTATGGCTACACCTTC
TRBJ1-5	TRBV18	few	-	CASSRSDNQPQHF	TGTGCCAGCTCCCGAAGTGACAATCAGCCCCAGCATTTT
TRBJ1-1	TRBV12-3/TRBV12-4	-	-	CASSSRARTEAFF	TGTGCCAGCAGTTCCCGGGCGCGTACTGAAGCTTTCTTT
TRBJ2-7	TRBV10-3	few	TRBD2	CAIRGAGTSGYEQYF	TGTGCCATCAGGGGCGCGGGGACTAGCGGCTACGAGCAGTACTTC
TRBJ2-7	TRBV5-1	few	TRBD2	CASSLGTSGFSYEQYF	TGCGCCAGCAGCTTGGGGACTAGCGGTTTCTCCTACGAGCAGTACTTC
TRBJ2-7	TRBV28	-	TRBD2	CASSPSGRALIFVYEQYF	TGTGCCAGCAGCCCTAGCGGGAGGGCCTTAATATTTGTGTACGAGCAGTACTTC
TRBJ2-7	TRBV29-1	many	-	CSVAGSSSEQYF	TGCAGCGTTGCGGGAAGTAGTAGCGAGCAGTACTTC
TRBJ2-7	TRBV28	few	-	CASHKQGRRIQREYF	TGTGCCAGCCACAAGCAAGGACGGAGAATACAGAGGGAGTACTTC
TRBJ2-7	TRBV10-3	many	-	CAIAGHVASYEQYF	TGTGCCATCGCGGGACACGTTGCCTCCTACGAGCAGTACTTC
TRBJ2-1	TRBV6-2/TRBV6-3	-	-	CASSQGGWGYEQFF	TGTGCCAGCAGCCAGGGAGGTTGGGGCTATGAGCAGTTCTTC
TRBJ2-7	TRBV12-3/TRBV12-4	-	TRBD1	CASSLAQGAFEQYF	TGTGCCAGCAGTTTAGCACAGGGGGCGTTCGAGCAGTACTTC
TRBJ1-2	TRBV6-6	-	-	CASSYSNPGRNGYTF	TGTGCCAGCAGTTACTCGAACCCAGGGAGGAATGGCTACACCTTC
TRBJ1-6	TRBV7-2	few	-	CASSLAGVLYNSPLHF	TGTGCCAGCAGCTTAGCGGGGGTCCTCTATAATTCACCCCTCCACTTT
TRBJ2-7	TRBV10-3	-	TRBD2	CAIRDLAGTSYEQYF	TGTGCCATCAGAGATCTAGCGGGGACTTCCTACGAGCAGTACTTC
TRBJ2-1	TRBV10-3	few	-	CAISGLHNEQFF	TGTGCCATCAGTGGACTCCACAATGAGCAGTTCTTC
TRBJ2-3	TRBV29-1	few	-	CSVAGKITDTQYF	TGCAGCGTTGCTGGGAAAATCACAGATACGCAGTATTTT
TRBJ2-1	TRBV10-3	few	TRBD1	CAISEAHLRDRDNNEQFF	TGTGCCATCAGTGAGGCCCACCTCCGGGACAGGGATAACAATGAGCAGTTCTTC
TRBJ2-3	TRBV28	-	TRBD2	CASRPRLAVTDTQYF	TGTGCCAGCAGGCCTCGACTAGCGGTCACAGATACGCAGTATTTT
TRBJ2-1	TRBV6-2/TRBV6-3	-	TRBD2	CASSYSGRGDNEQFF	TGTGCCAGCAGTTACAGCGGGAGGGGCGACAATGAGCAGTTCTTC
TRBJ2-7	TRBV5-1	-	TRBD1	CASSPYGQGYEQYF	TGCGCCAGCAGCCCCTACGGACAGGGCTACGAGCAGTACTTC
TRBJ2-4	TRBV5-1	few	TRBD1	CASSKGTGGESHIQYF	TGCGCCAGCAGCAAAGGGACAGGGGGCGAATCCCACATTCAGTACTTC
TRBJ1-1	TRBV6-5	-	-	CASSAHRTNTEAFF	TGTGCCAGCAGTGCTCACAGGACGAACACTGAAGCTTTCTTT
TRBJ2-2	TRBV2	many	-	CASSPGGWNTGELFF	TGTGCCAGCAGCCCTGGGGGATGGAACACCGGGGAGCTGTTTTTT